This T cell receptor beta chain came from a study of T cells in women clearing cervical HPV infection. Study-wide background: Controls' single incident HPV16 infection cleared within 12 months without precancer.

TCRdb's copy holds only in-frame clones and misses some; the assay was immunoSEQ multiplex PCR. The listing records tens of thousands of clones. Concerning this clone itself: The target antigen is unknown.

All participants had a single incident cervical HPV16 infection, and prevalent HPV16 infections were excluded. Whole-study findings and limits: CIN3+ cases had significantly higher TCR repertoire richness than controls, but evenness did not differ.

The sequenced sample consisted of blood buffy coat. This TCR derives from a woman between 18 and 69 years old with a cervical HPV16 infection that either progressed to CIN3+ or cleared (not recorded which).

Here the CDR3 reads CASSLGQGAAYEQYF. Partial CDR3 DNA: TGTGCCAGCAGCCTCGGACAGGGGGCGGCATACGAG. The J gene is TRBJ2-7, the V gene TRBV11-3; 11 bases match TRBD1. The observed sequence ends 3 residues before the CDR3 terminus, with the missing tail filled in from the germline J gene. The CDR3 is 15 residues long. V dropped 5 bases and J dropped 4; count of bases not matched to a gene: 7. CDR1 and CDR2 (germline): SGHNT, YENEEA. Filled out from reference TRBV11-3 and TRBJ2-7, the complete variable domain reads EAGVVQSPRYKIIEKKQPVAFWCNPISGHNTLYWYLQNLGQGPELLIRYENEEAVDDSQLPKDRFSAERLKGVDSTLKIQPAELGDSAVYLCASSLGQGAAYEQYFGPGTRLTVT.